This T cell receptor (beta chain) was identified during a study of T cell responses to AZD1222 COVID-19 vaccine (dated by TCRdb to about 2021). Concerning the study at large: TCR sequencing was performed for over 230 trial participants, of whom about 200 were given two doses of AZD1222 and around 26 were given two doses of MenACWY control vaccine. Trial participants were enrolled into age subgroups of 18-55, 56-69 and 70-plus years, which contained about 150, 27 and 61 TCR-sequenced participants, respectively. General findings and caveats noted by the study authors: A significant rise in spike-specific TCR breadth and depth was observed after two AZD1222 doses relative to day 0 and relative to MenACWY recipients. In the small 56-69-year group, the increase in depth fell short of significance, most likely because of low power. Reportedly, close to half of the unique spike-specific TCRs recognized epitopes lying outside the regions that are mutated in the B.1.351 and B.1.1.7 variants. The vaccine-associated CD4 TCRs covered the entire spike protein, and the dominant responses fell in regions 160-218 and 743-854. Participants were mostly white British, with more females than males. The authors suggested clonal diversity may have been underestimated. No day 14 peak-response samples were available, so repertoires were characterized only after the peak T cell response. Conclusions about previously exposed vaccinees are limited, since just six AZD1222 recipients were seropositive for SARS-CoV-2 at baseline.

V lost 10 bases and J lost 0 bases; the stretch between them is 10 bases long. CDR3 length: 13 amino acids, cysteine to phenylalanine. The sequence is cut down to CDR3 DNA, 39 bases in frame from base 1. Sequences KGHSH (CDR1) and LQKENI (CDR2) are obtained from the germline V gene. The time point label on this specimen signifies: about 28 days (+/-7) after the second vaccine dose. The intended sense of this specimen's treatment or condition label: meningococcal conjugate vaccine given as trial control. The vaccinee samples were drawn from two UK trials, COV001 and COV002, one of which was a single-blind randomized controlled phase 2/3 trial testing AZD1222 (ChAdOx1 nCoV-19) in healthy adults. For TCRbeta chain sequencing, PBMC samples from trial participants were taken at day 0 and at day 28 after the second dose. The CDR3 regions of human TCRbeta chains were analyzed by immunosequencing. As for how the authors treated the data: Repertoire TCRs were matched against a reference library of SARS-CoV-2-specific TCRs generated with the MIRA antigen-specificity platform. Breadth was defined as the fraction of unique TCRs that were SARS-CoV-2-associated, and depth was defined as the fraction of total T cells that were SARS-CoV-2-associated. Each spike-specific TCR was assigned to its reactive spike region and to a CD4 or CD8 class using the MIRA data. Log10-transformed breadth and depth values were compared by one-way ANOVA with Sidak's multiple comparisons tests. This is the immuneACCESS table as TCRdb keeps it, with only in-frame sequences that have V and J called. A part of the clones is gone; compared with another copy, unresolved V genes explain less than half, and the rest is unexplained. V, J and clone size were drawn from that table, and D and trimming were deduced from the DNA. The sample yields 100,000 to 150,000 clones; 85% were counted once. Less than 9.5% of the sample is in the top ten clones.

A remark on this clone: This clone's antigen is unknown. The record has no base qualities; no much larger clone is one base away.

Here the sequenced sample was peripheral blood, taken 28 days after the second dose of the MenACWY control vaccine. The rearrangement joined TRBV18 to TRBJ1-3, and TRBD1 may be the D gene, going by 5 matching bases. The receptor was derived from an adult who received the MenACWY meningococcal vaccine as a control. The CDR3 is CATRQTSGNTIYF. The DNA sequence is TGTGCCACTCGACAGACCTCTGGAAACACCATATATTTT.